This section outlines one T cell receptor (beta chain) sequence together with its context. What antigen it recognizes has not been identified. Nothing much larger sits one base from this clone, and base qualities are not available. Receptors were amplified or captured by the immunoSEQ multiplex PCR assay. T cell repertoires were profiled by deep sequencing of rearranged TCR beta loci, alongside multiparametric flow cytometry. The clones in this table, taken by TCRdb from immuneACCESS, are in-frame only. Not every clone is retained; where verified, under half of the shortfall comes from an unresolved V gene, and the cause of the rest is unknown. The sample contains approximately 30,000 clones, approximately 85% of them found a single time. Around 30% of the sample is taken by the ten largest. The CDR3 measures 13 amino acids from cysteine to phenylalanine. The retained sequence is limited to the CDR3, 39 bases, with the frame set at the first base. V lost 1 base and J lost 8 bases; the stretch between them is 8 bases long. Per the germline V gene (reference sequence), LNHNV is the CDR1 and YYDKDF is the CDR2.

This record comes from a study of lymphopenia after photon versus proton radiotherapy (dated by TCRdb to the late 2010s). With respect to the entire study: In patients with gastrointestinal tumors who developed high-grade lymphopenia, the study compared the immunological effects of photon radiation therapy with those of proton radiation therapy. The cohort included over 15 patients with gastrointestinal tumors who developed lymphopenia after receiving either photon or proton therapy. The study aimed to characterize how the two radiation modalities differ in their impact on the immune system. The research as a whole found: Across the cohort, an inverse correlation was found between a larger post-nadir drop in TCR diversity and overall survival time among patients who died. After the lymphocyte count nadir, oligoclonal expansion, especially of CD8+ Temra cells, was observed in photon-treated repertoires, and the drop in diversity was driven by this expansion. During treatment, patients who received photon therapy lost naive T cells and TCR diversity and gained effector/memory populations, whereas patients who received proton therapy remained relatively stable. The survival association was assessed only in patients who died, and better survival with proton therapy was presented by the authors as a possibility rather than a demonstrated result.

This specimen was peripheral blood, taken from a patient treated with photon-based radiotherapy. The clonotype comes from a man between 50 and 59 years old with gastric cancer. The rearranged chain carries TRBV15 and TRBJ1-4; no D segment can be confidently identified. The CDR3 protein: CATSRANSEKLFF. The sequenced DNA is TGTGCCACCAGCAGAGCCAACAGCGAAAAACTGTTTTTT.